This T cell receptor beta chain was profiled in a study of blood T cell repertoires in COVID-19. Across the whole study: Sample material is recorded as cDNA or gDNA derived from T cells, B-cell-depleted T cells, or PBMCs.

V was clipped by 5 bases and J by 5 bases; unmatched bases: 8. The CDR3 extends over 16 amino acids. In germline, CDR1 is SGHVS, CDR2 FQNEAQ. The authors' processing: Amplifying reference gene primers gave estimates of nucleated cell counts. Clones were read by immunoSEQ multiplex PCR, and TCRdb kept only the in-frame ones, dropping some. V, J and clone size derive from that table, while D and trimming were established from the DNA sequence. The sample holds roughly 150,000 clones; roughly 85% are singletons and the top ten take 2.5% to 3%. This TCR was sampled from a man in his forties or fifties with acute or convalescent COVID-19. What was sequenced was peripheral blood. This chain links TRBV7-8 with TRBJ2-2; 10 bases map to TRBD1. CDR3 residues: CASSRRTGGGTGELFF. The DNA of the CDR3 is TGTGCCAGCAGCCGACGGACAGGGGGAGGAACCGGGGAGCTGTTTTTT.